Shown below are 21 T cell receptor beta chains from a single sample sequenced in a study of beta chain features in type 1 diabetes. All of the isolated RNA was reverse transcribed, so expressed TCRB transcripts were sequenced. Generated by immunoSEQ multiplex PCR, the TCRdb table keeps only in-frame clones and is missing some. The sample has 900,000 or so clones; around a sixth are singletons. Sequenced material: naive CD4+ T cells from blood. The origin of the receptors is a woman in her late teens or twenties in good health.

The chain recombines TRBV7-9 with TRBJ1-1, with D tentatively TRBD1 (5 bases). Trimming cost V 5 bases and J 10 bases, with 23 bases left between them. The length of the CDR3 is 15 residues. Looked up from germline, CDR1 is SEHNR and CDR2 is FQNEAQ (reference sequence). In DNA form, the CDR3 reads TGTGCCAGCAGCCCTAAGGGGATCAAAGGATCGACAGCTTTCTTT. Its protein is CASSPKGIKGSTAFF.

The J gene is TRBJ2-7, the V gene TRBV6-1, with D unresolved. Germline V gives CDR1 MNHNS, CDR2 SASEGT. Trimming stripped 6 bases from V and 0 bases from J, with 15 bases between. The CDR3 length is 15 residues. CDR3 sequence: CASSWNTATSYEQYF. The CDR3 nucleotides are TGTGCCAGCAGCTGGAACACAGCCACCTCCTACGAGCAGTACTTC.

This clone was counted only a few times. Other DNA sequences within the sample encode an identical CDR3. This chain links TRBV18 with TRBJ2-5; D not resolved. Germline V gives CDR1 KGHSH, CDR2 LQKENI. The V gene lost 1 base and the J gene lost 2 bases, with 2 bases spanning the gap. The CDR3 covers 12 residues. CDR3 sequence reads: CASSPQQETQYF. CDR3 bases: TGTGCCAGCTCACCACAGCAAGAGACCCAGTACTTC.

This clone appeared a single time. DNA for the CDR3: TGTGCCACCAGCACCACTAGCGGGAGTACCGGGGAGCTGTTTTTT. This codes for CATSTTSGSTGELFF. The rearrangement joins TRBV15 to TRBJ2-2; TRBD2 matches at 11 bases. CDR1 LNHNV and CDR2 YYDKDF come from the germline V gene (reference sequence). The CDR3 extends over 15 amino acids. Losses at the gene ends were 4 bases for V and 5 bases for J; bases not matched to a gene: 3.

This clone was picked up a small number of times. In DNA, the CDR3 is TGTGCCATCGCCCTGAGAAGCCAAGAGACCCAGTACTTC. It is translated as CAIALRSQETQYF. The chain is built from TRBV10-3 and TRBJ2-5; D remains ambiguous. The CDR3 is made up of 13 amino acids. CDR1 is ENHRY, CDR2 SYGVKD, per germline. V shed 8 bases and J shed 1 base, with 11 bases lying between them.

This clone was counted between two and nine times. This chain uses TRBV12-5 with TRBJ2-1; the match to TRBD1 covers 9 bases. The CDR3 runs to 15 residues. From germline, CDR1 is LGHNT and CDR2 FRNRAP. With 5 bases clipped from V and 7 bases from J, the junction kept 9 bases outside the gene matches. The CDR3 DNA is TGTGCTAGTGGTAAGGGACAGGGCATTGGGAATGAGCAGTTCTTC. This encodes CASGKGQGIGNEQFF.

This clone has just a few counts. Other DNA sequences in the same sample also yield this CDR3. This chain uses TRBV5-5 with TRBJ1-1; no definite D call. The CDR3 loop spans 13 amino acids. The V and J ends lost 0 bases and 1 base respectively, with 4 bases between them. Germline V gene data show CDR1 as SGHKS and CDR2 as YYEKEE (reference sequence). The CDR3 protein is CASSLEGNTEAFF. The CDR3 DNA follows: TGTGCCAGCAGCTTGGAGGGGAACACTGAAGCTTTCTTT. The full variable domain, completed using reference TRBV5-5 and TRBJ1-1, is DAGVTQSPTHLIKTRGQQVTLRCSPISGHKSVSWYQQVLGQGPQFIFQYYEKEERGRGNFPDRFSARQFPNYSSELNVNALLLGDSALYLCASSLEGNTEAFFGQGTRLTVV.

Details on this clone: At one boundary the junction diverges from the germline segment, which might be a read error. The chain uses TRBV5-1 and TRBJ2-2, with a possible D match to TRBD1 (5 bases). CDR3 length equals 16 residues. CDR1 is SGHRS and CDR2 is YFSETQ in the germline V gene. CDR3 in amino acids: CASSLWGGLNTEELFF. The CDR3 region has the DNA TGCGCCAGCAGCTTATGGGGCGGATTGAACACCGAGGAGCTGTTTTTT.

V gene TRBV6-5 combines with J gene TRBJ2-1; D may be TRBD1 (6 bases). V was shortened by 5 bases and J by 1 base, with 12 bases between the two germline ends. Looked up from germline, CDR1 is MNHEY and CDR2 is SVGAGI. CDR3 length: 15 amino acids. This CDR3 is CASSLTGSSYNEQFF. The CDR3 DNA reads TGTGCCAGCAGTCTAACAGGGTCTTCCTACAATGAGCAGTTCTTC.

This chain joins TRBV10-3 and TRBJ2-7; TRBD1 agrees at 10 bases. The CDR3 runs to 13 residues. The V and J ends lost 6 bases and 7 bases, in that order; junction bases with no gene match: 6. The germline V gene encodes CDR1 ENHRY and CDR2 SYGVKD. The chain's CDR3 is CAIRGTGANEQYF. The CDR3 region has the DNA TGTGCCATCAGGGGGACAGGGGCTAATGAGCAGTACTTC.

This clone was found a few times. The chain recombines TRBV5-1 with TRBJ2-2; possibly TRBD1 for D (6 bases). Trimming took 5 bases from V and 2 from J, leaving 13 bases between them. This CDR3 is built from 15 residues. Looked up from germline, CDR1 is SGHRS and CDR2 is YFSETQ. CDR3 amino acids: CASRGAAHNTGELFF. The DNA of the CDR3 is TGCGCCAGCAGGGGGGCGGCACACAACACCGGGGAGCTGTTTTTT.

This clone appeared a few times. Here the CDR3 DNA reads TGTGCCAGCAGCTATCGGGGGGGTCAGCCCCAGCATTTT. It encodes CASSYRGGQPQHF. The chain carries TRBV7-2 and TRBJ1-5; D possibly corresponds to TRBD1 (5 bases). The CDR3 is 13 amino acids. CDR1 and CDR2 from the germline V gene are SGHTA and FQGNSA. V dropped 4 bases and J dropped 6 bases, with 10 bases sitting between them. Using reference TRBV7-2 and TRBJ1-5 for the parts outside the CDR3, the full variable domain is GAGVSQSPSNKVTEKGKDVELRCDPISGHTALYWYRQSLGQGLEFLIYFQGNSAPDKSGLPSDRFSAERTGGSVSTLTIQRTQQEDSAVYLCASSYRGGQPQHFGDGTRLSIL.

This clone was observed a few times. CDR3 loop: CASSSPGVPASEAFF. CDR3 nucleotide sequence: TGTGCCAGCAGTTCCCCAGGGGTCCCCGCGTCTGAAGCTTTCTTT. The chain is built from TRBV28 and TRBJ1-1; TRBD1 might be the D (6 bases). This CDR3 contains 15 residues. Per the germline V gene, CDR1 is MDHEN and CDR2 is SYDVKM. Trimming took off 4 bases at V and 6 bases at J, with 18 bases between the two ends.

The chain is built from TRBV2 and TRBJ2-7, with TRBD1 matching over 7 bases. Germline V CDR1 and CDR2: SNHLY, FYNNEI. J lost 1 base, V lost 5 bases, and 5 bases had no gene match. This CDR3 has 14 residues. The CDR3: CASSPPGQSYEQYF. In DNA form, the CDR3 reads TGTGCCAGCAGTCCGCCGGGACAGTCCTACGAGCAGTACTTC.

The CDR3 DNA is TGTGCCAGCAGCTTTGAAAGGGGCTACGAGCAGTACTTC. Translating it yields CASSFERGYEQYF. The chain couples TRBV7-9 to TRBJ2-7, with a tentative D call TRBD1 (5 bases). Trimming stripped 3 bases from V and 3 bases from J, with 9 bases between. Germline V gene data show CDR1 as SEHNR and CDR2 as FQNEAQ (reference sequence). CDR3 size: 13 residues.

J is TRBJ1-2 and V is TRBV6-6, with 7 bases identical to TRBD1. V dropped 10 bases and J dropped 8; count of bases not matched to a gene: 13. The CDR3 loop spans 13 amino acids. The V gene's germline CDR1 is MNHNY and CDR2 SVGAGI (reference sequence). The CDR3 nucleotides read TGTGCCACCCAAGGTGCAGGGGGAATCGGCTACACCTTC. Amino acid sequence: CATQGAGGIGYTF.

The chain carries TRBV5-1 and TRBJ1-2; 7 positions agree with TRBD1. The CDR3 extends over 15 amino acids. V dropped 1 base and J dropped 1; count of bases not matched to a gene: 4. Germline CDR1 SGHRS, CDR2 YFSETQ. CDR3 DNA: TGCGCCAGCAGCTTGACAGGGGTCGGTAACTATGGCTACACCTTC. Encoded protein: CASSLTGVGNYGYTF.

The chain recombines TRBV5-1 with TRBJ2-7; 12 bases line up with TRBD2. In germline, CDR1 is SGHRS, CDR2 YFSETQ. J lost 2 bases, V lost 4 bases, and 4 bases had no gene match. The length of the CDR3 is 15 residues. This CDR3 is CASSMTSGRPYEQYF. The DNA for the CDR3 is TGCGCCAGCAGCATGACTAGCGGGAGACCCTACGAGCAGTACTTC.

The CDR3 spells CASSLSRGRAAQDEQFF. CDR3 sequence (DNA): TGTGCCAGCAGCTTGTCGCGGGGGAGGGCAGCCCAGGATGAGCAGTTCTTC. The rearrangement uses TRBV5-4 and TRBJ2-1; 7 bases map to TRBD2. Germline trimming cut 1 base from V and 8 bases from J; bases unmatched to any gene: 15. Germline V gene lookup returns CDR1 SGHNT and CDR2 YYREEE (reference sequence). CDR3 size: 17 residues.

The chain combines TRBV10-3 with TRBJ2-7, with 7 bases fitting TRBD1. Germline values: CDR1 ENHRY, CDR2 SYGVKD. There are 13 residues in the CDR3. With V trimmed by 4 bases and J by 7 bases, 7 bases remained unmatched. The CDR3 coding sequence is TGTGCCATCAGTGTGACAGGGCGTACAGAGCAGTACTTC. Translated, it gives CAISVTGRTEQYF.

This chain joins TRBV27 and TRBJ2-5; no clear D. The CDR3 has 13 amino acids. CDR1 is MNHEY and CDR2 is SMNVEV in the germline V gene (reference sequence). With 5 bases removed from V and 0 bases from J, the gap between germline ends came to 7 bases. In DNA, the CDR3 is TGTGCCAGCAGTCCCTCGTACCAAGAGACCCAGTACTTC. This sequence encodes CASSPSYQETQYF.